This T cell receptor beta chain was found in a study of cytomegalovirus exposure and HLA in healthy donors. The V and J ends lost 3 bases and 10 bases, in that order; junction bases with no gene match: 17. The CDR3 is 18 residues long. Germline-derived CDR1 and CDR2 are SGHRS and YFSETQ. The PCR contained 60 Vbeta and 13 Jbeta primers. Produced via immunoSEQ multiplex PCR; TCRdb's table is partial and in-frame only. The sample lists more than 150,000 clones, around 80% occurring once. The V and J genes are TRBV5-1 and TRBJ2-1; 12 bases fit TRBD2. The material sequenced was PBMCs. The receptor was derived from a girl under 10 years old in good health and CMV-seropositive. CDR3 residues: CASSWSTSGSFLGEEQFF. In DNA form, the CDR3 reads TGCGCCAGCAGCTGGTCGACTAGCGGGAGTTTTTTAGGGGAAGAGCAGTTCTTC. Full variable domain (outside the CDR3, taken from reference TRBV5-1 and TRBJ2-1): KAGVTQTPRYLIKTRGQQVTLSCSPISGHRSVSWYQQTPGQGLQFLFEYFSETQRNKGNFPGRFSGRQFSNSRSEMNVSTLELGDSALYLCASSWSTSGSFLGEEQFFGPGTRLTVL.